One sample yielded the 17 T cell receptor beta chains listed below, sequenced in a study of cytomegalovirus exposure and HLA in healthy donors. The primer mix had 60 Vbeta and 13 Jbeta primers. Libraries were prepared by immunoSEQ multiplex PCR; TCRdb keeps only in-frame clonotypes and omits some of them. The specimen's table records around 75,000 clones. The sample comprised PBMCs. The receptors here all came from a woman aged 55-70 years in good health and CMV-seronegative.

The chain carries TRBV20-1 and TRBJ2-3, with D unclear. Per the germline V gene, CDR1 is DFQATT and CDR2 is SNEGSKA (reference sequence). Deletions cut 8 bases from V and 0 bases from J, with 6 bases between. The CDR3 is made up of 11 amino acids. Here the CDR3 reads CSWLSTDTQYF. DNA for the CDR3: TGCAGTTGGCTGAGCACAGATACGCAGTATTTT.

CDR3: CASSIETRDYGYTF. CDR3 coding DNA: TGTGCCAGCAGCATCGAGACCAGGGACTATGGCTACACCTTC. The rearrangement links TRBV7-9 to TRBJ1-2, with a weak D call TRBD1 (5 bases). Germline V gives CDR1 SEHNR, CDR2 FQNEAQ (reference sequence). The CDR3 is 14 residues long. The germline V and J ends were trimmed by 5 bases and 3 bases, with 13 bases remaining between them.

CDR3 loop: CASSSARDRFNQPQHF. CDR3 in DNA: TGTGCCAGCAGTTCCGCCCGGGACAGGTTTAATCAGCCCCAGCATTTT. The chain employs TRBV28 and TRBJ1-5; 8 bases are a match to TRBD1. V was pared by 4 bases and J by 4 bases, with 9 bases of the junction left unmatched. The CDR3 covers 16 residues. CDR1 and CDR2 (germline): MDHEN, SYDVKM.

The chain employs TRBV11-3 and TRBJ2-7; 8 positions match TRBD1. This CDR3 spans 15 amino acids. CDR1 and CDR2 (germline): SGHNT, YENEEA. J was trimmed by 0 bases and V by 5 bases; bases with no gene match: 6. CDR3 in amino acids: CASSPGGQGSYEQYF. As DNA, the CDR3 is TGTGCCAGCAGCCCAGGCGGACAGGGCTCCTACGAGCAGTACTTC. Complete variable domain (other parts from reference TRBV11-3 and TRBJ2-7): EAGVVQSPRYKIIEKKQPVAFWCNPISGHNTLYWYLQNLGQGPELLIRYENEEAVDDSQLPKDRFSAERLKGVDSTLKIQPAELGDSAVYLCASSPGGQGSYEQYFGPGTRLTVT.

This chain joins TRBV6-1 and TRBJ1-5, with TRBD1 identical over 8 bases. Germline assignment: CDR1 MNHNS and CDR2 SASEGT. The trim removed 3 bases at V and 6 bases at J, leaving 10 bases unmatched. The CDR3 is 16 residues long. The CDR3 DNA sequence: TGTGCCAGCAGTGACGCAGGACAGGGAGGGGGTCAGCCCCAGCATTTT. Its translation is CASSDAGQGGGQPQHF.

V and J are TRBV19 and TRBJ2-7; no clear D gene. Germline V gene data show CDR1 as LNHDA and CDR2 as SQIVND (reference sequence). The CDR3 is made up of 12 amino acids. V was clipped by 6 bases and J by 7 bases, with 13 bases between them. CDR3 sequence reads: CASSNGGWEQYF. The CDR3 bases are TGTGCCAGTAGCAACGGCGGCTGGGAGCAGTACTTC.

The chain has TRBV19 and TRBJ2-7, with TRBD1 matching 7 bases. CDR1 is LNHDA, CDR2 SQIVND, per germline (reference sequence). The CDR3 has 15 amino acids. The V gene end was trimmed by 9 bases and the J gene end by 3 bases; junction bases not matched to a gene: 14. The CDR3 reads CARTAVGTENYEQYF. For the CDR3, the DNA is TGTGCCAGAACCGCAGTAGGGACAGAAAACTACGAGCAGTACTTC.

The rearrangement uses TRBV6-5 and TRBJ1-1; D possibly corresponds to TRBD1 (5 bases). CDR3 length equals 13 residues. V lost 10 bases and J 0 bases, leaving 12 bases between the germline ends. Looked up from germline, CDR1 is MNHEY and CDR2 is SVGAGI. The CDR3: CATRWGVNTEAFF. CDR3 bases: TGTGCCACCCGGTGGGGGGTGAACACTGAAGCTTTCTTT.

V and J are TRBV19 and TRBJ2-2; D possibly corresponds to TRBD1 (6 bases). Germline CDR1 LNHDA, CDR2 SQIVND (reference sequence). V was pared by 3 bases and J by 1 base, with 9 bases between. CDR3 length equals 15 residues. CDR3 in DNA: TGTGCCAGTAGTATGTCAGGGGTGAACACCGGGGAGCTGTTTTTT. Protein: CASSMSGVNTGELFF.

The J gene is TRBJ2-1, the V gene TRBV9, with a possible D match to TRBD1 (5 bases). The CDR3 sequence is 16 residues long. Trimming left V 3 bases short and J 0 bases short, with 13 bases between. Looked up from germline, CDR1 is SGDLS and CDR2 is YYNGEE. In DNA form, the CDR3 reads TGTGCCAGCAGCGCCTGGGGCTCTAGCTCCTACAATGAGCAGTTCTTC. It encodes CASSAWGSSSYNEQFF.

The chain carries TRBV10-1 and TRBJ1-5; 9 nucleotides agree with TRBD1. This CDR3 has 14 amino acids. The V and J ends lost 6 bases and 4 bases, in that order; junction bases with no gene match: 4. CDR1 is WNHNN, CDR2 SYGVQD, per germline (reference sequence). CDR3 loop: CASSPGQGNQPQHF. CDR3 sequence (DNA): TGCGCCAGCAGCCCGGGACAGGGTAATCAGCCCCAGCATTTT.

The chain joins TRBV5-1 to TRBJ1-2; TRBD1 matches 7 bases. Per germline, CDR1 SGHRS and CDR2 YFSETQ. With 3 bases clipped from V and 7 bases from J, the junction kept 6 bases outside the gene matches. CDR3 length: 13 amino acids. DNA of the CDR3: TGCGCCAGCAGCTCAGGACAGGCACGTGGCTACACCTTC. Protein: CASSSGQARGYTF.

This sequence joins TRBV9 and TRBJ2-5; weak D call: TRBD2 (7 bases). The CDR3 totals 16 residues. V was shortened by 3 bases and J by 5 bases, with 20 bases between the two germline ends. CDR1 and CDR2 (germline): SGDLS, YYNGEE. The CDR3, as DNA: TGTGCCAGCAGCGCCACCTTCGCGGGGGCGGGGGAGACCCAGTACTTC. It encodes CASSATFAGAGETQYF.

The chain recombines TRBV28 with TRBJ2-7; 8 positions match TRBD2. Trimming removed 5 bases from V and 6 bases from J; junction bases left unmatched: 12. Germline V gene sequence: CDR1 MDHEN, CDR2 SYDVKM. The CDR3 contains 15 residues. DNA for the CDR3: TGTGCCAGCAGTCACGGGGGGGCCCCGGCGGCCGAGCAGTACTTC. Protein: CASSHGGAPAAEQYF.

The chain has TRBV28 and TRBJ2-1; 7 bases agree with TRBD1. The germline V gene encodes CDR1 MDHEN and CDR2 SYDVKM. V lost 4 bases and J lost 6; bases outside the gene matches: 9. The CDR3 runs 15 residues. CDR3 region: CASSSRVNRGNEQFF. The CDR3 DNA sequence: TGTGCCAGCAGTTCACGGGTCAACAGGGGCAATGAGCAGTTCTTC. The entire variable domain, with the rest obtained from reference TRBV28 and TRBJ2-1, is as follows: DVKVTQSSRYLVKRTGEKVFLECVQDMDHENMFWYRQDPGLGLRLIYFSYDVKMKEKGDIPEGYSVSREKKERFSLILESASTNQTSMYLCASSSRVNRGNEQFFGPGTRLTVL.

This rearrangement joins TRBV7-9 to TRBJ2-1; 9 positions agree with TRBD2. The germline V gene encodes CDR1 SEHNR and CDR2 FQNEAQ (reference sequence). Trimming at V came to 0 bases and at J to 5 bases, leaving 8 bases not matched to a gene. The CDR3 has 17 amino acids. In DNA form, the CDR3 reads TGTGCCAGCAGCTTAGCAGGCGGCGGGAGGGTCCACAATGAGCAGTTCTTC. This sequence encodes CASSLAGGGRVHNEQFF.

V gene TRBV6-5 combines with J gene TRBJ2-1; 10 nucleotides line up with TRBD1. The germline V gene has CDR1 MNHEY and CDR2 SVGAGI. This CDR3 has 16 amino acids. The V segment lost 3 bases and the J segment 6 bases; nucleotides outside the gene matches: 8. For the CDR3, the DNA is TGTGCCAGCAGTTATCCGGACAGGGGGGGGAGCAATGAGCAGTTCTTC. Encoded protein: CASSYPDRGGSNEQFF.